This TCR beta chain was recorded in a study of blood T cell repertoires in COVID-19. For the study at large: From T cells, B-cell-depleted T cells, or PBMCs came the material, which was cDNA or gDNA.

Original processing methods: Amplification of reference gene primers provided the estimated nucleated cell counts. Method: immunoSEQ multiplex PCR; TCRdb's copy keeps in-frame clones and lacks some. V, J and clone size are taken as reported in that table, and D and trimming were inferred from the DNA itself. The data show tens of thousands of clones, with more than 80% seen just once and 12% held by the top ten. The receptor comes from a human donor in a cohort sampled during active COVID-19. Sample: peripheral blood.

CDR3: CATSRDRGATNEKLFF. CDR3 nucleotide sequence: TGTGCCACCAGCAGGGACAGGGGTGCAACTAATGAAAAACTGTTTTTT. The gene calls are TRBV15 and TRBJ1-4; 9 bases agree with TRBD1. Trimming cost V 3 bases and J 0 bases; bases outside gene matches: 2. CDR1 and CDR2 (germline): LNHNV, YYDKDF (reference sequence). CDR3 length: 16 residues.